The next 18 T cell receptor beta chains were all read from a single sample in a study of PD-1 blockade in mismatch repair-deficient tumors. Repertoires were generated with immunoSEQ multiplex PCR, while TCRdb's copy carries only in-frame clones and drops some. The table has about 79,000 clones, more than 80% seen once; the top ten hold around 5.1%. The material sequenced was peripheral blood, taken 44 weeks after starting pembrolizumab. The receptors were gathered from an adult with mismatch repair-deficient cancer.

The chain is built from TRBV7-2 and TRBJ2-7; D may match TRBD1 or TRBD2 (6 bases each). V dropped 3 bases and J dropped 6 bases, with 27 bases sitting between them. The length of the CDR3 is 18 residues. Germline lookup yields CDR1 SGHTA and CDR2 FQGNSA. The chain's CDR3 is CASSFPITGGPSGSEQYF. The CDR3 DNA sequence: TGTGCCAGCAGCTTTCCGATCACCGGGGGCCCCTCAGGAAGCGAGCAGTACTTC.

V usage is TRBV10-1 and J usage is TRBJ2-1, with no clear D. The V gene lost 3 bases and the J gene lost 0 bases, with 9 bases spanning the gap. Germline V CDR1 and CDR2: WNHNN, SYGVQD (reference sequence). The CDR3 runs to 15 residues. CDR3: CASSEYTSSYNEQFF. As DNA, the CDR3 is TGCGCCAGCAGTGAATACACGAGCTCCTACAATGAGCAGTTCTTC.

CDR3 nucleotide sequence: TGTGCCAGCAGTCCTCCTGGATACTCTGGAAACACCATATATTTT. Its protein product is CASSPPGYSGNTIYF. This chain links TRBV6-1 with TRBJ1-3; D not resolved. The CDR3 is 15 residues long. V dropped 5 bases and J dropped 0 bases, with 11 bases sitting between them. Germline CDR1 MNHNS, CDR2 SASEGT.

This sequence joins TRBV19 and TRBJ2-1, with D possibly matching TRBD2 (6 bases). The CDR3 has 16 amino acids. Trimming took 3 bases from V and 0 from J, leaving 12 bases between them. In germline, CDR1 is LNHDA, CDR2 SQIVND (reference sequence). The CDR3 loop reads CASSIMGLSSYNEQFF. The CDR3 DNA reads TGTGCCAGTAGTATTATGGGACTTAGCTCCTACAATGAGCAGTTCTTC.

The rearrangement links TRBV29-1 to TRBJ1-1; D unresolved. The V end lost 4 bases, the J end lost 0 bases, and 9 bases lay between the germline ends. The germline gives CDR1 SQVTM, CDR2 ANQGSEA. The CDR3 length is 13 residues. Here the CDR3 reads CSVVFQMNTEAFF. CDR3 DNA sequence: TGCAGCGTTGTTTTTCAAATGAACACTGAAGCTTTCTTT.

The chain couples TRBV13 to TRBJ2-5; D may be TRBD1 (6 bases). This CDR3 comprises 14 residues. Germline V lookup: CDR1 PRHDT, CDR2 FYEKMQ (reference sequence). V gave up 3 bases and J gave up 4 bases, with 12 bases separating them. The CDR3 sequence: CASSFSGVSETQYF. DNA for the CDR3: TGTGCCAGCAGCTTCTCAGGGGTTTCAGAGACCCAGTACTTC.

V is TRBV18 and J is TRBJ2-5; D possibly corresponds to TRBD2 (5 bases). Trimming left V 6 bases short and J 1 base short, with 12 bases between. CDR3 length: 14 residues. Germline V gives CDR1 KGHSH, CDR2 LQKENI. The CDR3 loop reads CASSRSGSQETQYF. For the CDR3, the DNA is TGTGCCAGCTCCCGGAGCGGCAGCCAAGAGACCCAGTACTTC.

The chain recombines TRBV7-3 with TRBJ2-3; D remains ambiguous. This CDR3 is built from 14 residues. The germline CDR1 and CDR2 sequences are SGHTA and FQGTGA. Between the trimmed V and J ends, which lost 4 bases and 5 bases, there was a span of 13 bases. The CDR3 reads CASSSGPGGDTQYF. In DNA form, the CDR3 reads TGTGCCAGCAGCTCCGGACCGGGCGGAGATACGCAGTATTTT.

The rearrangement joins TRBV11-1 to TRBJ2-3; D is possibly TRBD1 or TRBD2 (5 bases each). Trimming cost V 0 bases and J 4 bases, with 5 bases left between them. The CDR3 extends over 13 amino acids. Germline V gene lookup returns CDR1 SGHAT and CDR2 FQDESV (reference sequence). CDR3: CASSLAGADTQYF. Written as DNA, the CDR3 is TGTGCCAGCAGCTTAGCGGGGGCAGATACGCAGTATTTT.

CDR3 in DNA: TGTGCCAGCTCACTCGCGCGGGGGGTTAGTGAAAAACTGTTTTTT. Protein sequence: CASSLARGVSEKLFF. V and J are TRBV18 and TRBJ1-4; possible D gene TRBD1, 5 bases. Trimming left V 4 bases short and J 7 bases short, with 16 bases between. The germline V gene encodes CDR1 KGHSH and CDR2 LQKENI. The CDR3 is made up of 15 amino acids.

This clone was detected a few times. The chain recombines TRBV19 with TRBJ2-3; D unclear. Trimming took off 6 bases at V and 2 bases at J, with 12 bases between the two ends. There are 14 residues in the CDR3. The germline gives CDR1 LNHDA, CDR2 SQIVND (reference sequence). CDR3: CASRPTSPTDTQYF. The CDR3, as DNA: TGTGCCAGTAGGCCGACCAGCCCCACAGATACGCAGTATTTT. The variable domain in full, with the rest retrieved from reference TRBV19 and TRBJ2-3, is DGGITQSPKYLFRKEGQNVTLSCEQNLNHDAMYWYRQDPGQGLRLIYYSQIVNDFQKGDIAEGYSVSREKKESFPLTVTSAQKNPTAFYLCASRPTSPTDTQYFGPGTRLTVL.

This clone was observed once. J is TRBJ2-7 and V is TRBV4-1, with D hard to call. V lost 1 base to trimming and J lost 3 bases, with 7 bases between them. The CDR3 runs to 13 residues. CDR1 MGHRA and CDR2 YSYEKL come from the germline V gene. DNA for the CDR3: TGCGCCAGCAGCCAAGTACAGCACTACGAGCAGTACTTC. Protein: CASSQVQHYEQYF.

This clone occurred a few times. The rearrangement links TRBV6-6 to TRBJ2-3; 13 bases match TRBD2. The junction had 4 bases not matched to a gene; V was cut back by 4 bases and J by 6 bases. Germline lookup yields CDR1 MNHNY and CDR2 SVGAGI (reference sequence). The CDR3 sequence is 15 residues long. The CDR3 here is CASSWTSGRMDTQYF. CDR3 nucleotides: TGTGCCAGCAGTTGGACTAGCGGGAGAATGGATACGCAGTATTTT.

The chain joins TRBV7-2 to TRBJ2-3, with TRBD2 matching 10 bases. The length of the CDR3 is 15 residues. The germline V gene has CDR1 SGHTA and CDR2 FQGNSA. V trimming: 5 bases; J trimming: 3 bases; junction bases outside the gene matches: 5. The CDR3 coding sequence is TGTGCCAGCAGCCGGTGGACTAGCGGTACAGATACGCAGTATTTT. Translating gives CASSRWTSGTDTQYF. Based on the CDR3 plus reference TRBV7-2 and TRBJ2-3, the full variable domain is GAGVSQSPSNKVTEKGKDVELRCDPISGHTALYWYRQSLGQGLEFLIYFQGNSAPDKSGLPSDRFSAERTGGSVSTLTIQRTQQEDSAVYLCASSRWTSGTDTQYFGPGTRLTVL.

This clone has just a few counts. The V call is TRBV25-1, the J call TRBJ1-2; weak D call: TRBD1 (6 bases). The germline V and J ends were trimmed by 3 bases and 8 bases, with 16 bases remaining between them. The germline V gene encodes CDR1 MGHDK and CDR2 SYGVNS. This CDR3 contains 14 residues. The CDR3, as DNA: TGTGCCAGCAGTGAGGGGGGCAGGGGAAACGGCTACACCTTC. It is translated as CASSEGGRGNGYTF.

This rearrangement joins TRBV6-5 to TRBJ2-7; TRBD2 is a possible D gene (5 bases). With 0 bases removed from V and 6 bases from J, the gap between germline ends came to 15 bases. This CDR3 has 15 amino acids. Germline V gene data show CDR1 as MNHEY and CDR2 as SVGAGI. The CDR3 nucleotides read TGTGCCAGCAGTTACTCGAATCTAGCACCTGGCGAGCAGTACTTC. It yields the protein CASSYSNLAPGEQYF.

The V call is TRBV6-5, the J call TRBJ2-7, with D possibly matching TRBD1 (6 bases). The CDR3 runs 13 residues. Trimming pared 6 bases from V and 0 bases from J, leaving 9 bases between. In germline, CDR1 is MNHEY, CDR2 SVGAGI. CDR3 sequence: CASRRGSSYEQYF. CDR3 coding DNA: TGTGCCAGCAGGAGGGGGTCCTCCTACGAGCAGTACTTC.

This chain joins TRBV6-5 and TRBJ1-2, with no clear D. V gave up 6 bases and J gave up 9 bases, with 11 bases separating them. CDR3 size: 11 residues. Germline V gives CDR1 MNHEY, CDR2 SVGAGI. The CDR3: CASSEGTRYTF. DNA for the CDR3: TGTGCCAGCAGCGAAGGAACCCGCTACACCTTC.